The 29 T cell receptor beta chains in this list originate from one sample, sequenced in a study of T cell clonality in common variable immunodeficiency. Study results and limitations: Fewer deletions and N-nucleotide insertions were reportedly seen in common variable immunodeficiency TCR beta sequences.

Some clones are missing from TCRdb's copy, which holds only in-frame ones; the method was immunoSEQ multiplex PCR. In total the sample includes over 20,000 clones, none of them seen once. These TCRs' antigens remain unknown. The sequenced sample was peripheral blood mononuclear cells. These receptors were taken from a human donor with common variable immunodeficiency.

A word on this clone: Coverage ceases 3 residues before the CDR3 finishes, and the germline J gene fills in the end. The gene calls are TRBV18 and TRBJ2-1, with 7 nucleotides matching TRBD2. The ends lost 4 bases at V and 0 bases at J; junction bases unmatched: 6. The CDR3 runs 16 residues. CDR1 is KGHSH and CDR2 is LQKENI in the germline V gene. The CDR3 DNA, read in part, is TGTGCCAGCTCACTATTGGGGGGGAGCTCCTACAATGAG. This gives the protein CASSLLGGSSYNE. The full CDR3 protein reads CASSLLGGSSYNEQFF.

Many counts were recorded for this clone. The read halts 3 residues ahead of the CDR3 end, with the missing end drawn from the germline J gene. The rearrangement links TRBV4-2 to TRBJ2-5; 8 bases map to TRBD2. This CDR3 comprises 17 residues. Looked up from germline, CDR1 is LGHNA and CDR2 is YNFKEQ. The J segment lost 7 bases and the V segment lost 4 bases, leaving 17 bases of the junction unmatched. CDR3 DNA (partial): TGTGCCAGCAGCCCTACGCCTCGGGGGGGCCTCGAAGGGACC. Protein product: CASSPTPRGGLEGT. The full CDR3 reads CASSPTPRGGLEGTQYF.

This clone has at least ten counts. Sequencing ends 3 residues short of the CDR3 end; the germline J gene provides the rest. The rearrangement uses TRBV6-2 or TRBV6-3 and TRBJ1-2, with D possibly being TRBD1 (5 bases). The CDR3 is made up of 13 amino acids. Germline V gene lookup returns CDR1 MNHEY and CDR2 SVGEGT. The part of the CDR3 DNA that was read is TGTGCCAGCAGTTACATCGGGGGAAGGCGC. It is translated as CASSYIGGRR. The entire CDR3 reads CASSYIGGRRYTF.

This clone was found many times. The read ends 3 residues before the CDR3 terminus; that terminus is restored from the germline J gene. The V and J genes are TRBV6-4 and TRBJ1-5; the D gene is possibly TRBD1 (5 bases). The CDR3 runs to 13 residues. With 4 bases removed from V and 3 bases from J, the gap between germline ends came to 7 bases. CDR1 MRHNA and CDR2 SNTAGT come from the germline V gene. This CDR3 reads CASSVRVNQPQHF. Partial CDR3 DNA: TGTGCCAGCAGTGTCAGGGTCAATCAGCCC.

This clone was detected many times. The read comes to an end 3 residues before the CDR3 does, leaving the germline J gene to fill in the end. The chain joins TRBV30 to TRBJ2-7, with D perhaps TRBD2 (6 bases). Looked up from germline, CDR1 is GTSNPN and CDR2 is SVGIG (reference sequence). V dropped 5 bases and J dropped 6 bases, with 17 bases sitting between them. This CDR3 is built from 13 residues. The CDR3 spells CAWSLATRSEQYF. The CDR3 bases that were read are TGTGCCTGGTCCCTAGCGACCCGGTCCGAG.

This clone came up many times. The sequence runs out 3 residues before the end of the CDR3; the remainder is reconstructed from the germline J gene. J is TRBJ2-4 and V is TRBV5-5; D is ambiguous. V lost 0 bases and J 8 bases, leaving 15 bases between the germline ends. Germline lookup yields CDR1 SGHKS and CDR2 YYEKEE (reference sequence). The CDR3 is made up of 15 amino acids. Partial CDR3 DNA: TGTGCCAGCAGCTTGGCGGCAGGCCTTTGGGACATT. Encoded protein: CASSLAAGLWDI. The full CDR3 protein is CASSLAAGLWDIQYF.

There are many counts of this clone. The CDR3 is CASSRMPGQGAYGYTF. CDR3 bases read: TGTGCCAGCAGCCGAATGCCGGGACAGGGGGCCTATGGC. The chain is built from TRBV7-6 and TRBJ1-2, with 12 positions matching TRBD1. The read stops 3 residues short of the end of the CDR3; the missing end is completed from the germline J gene. Trimming cost V 5 bases and J 4 bases; bases outside gene matches: 8. Germline CDR1 reads SGHVS; CDR2 reads FNYEAQ. The CDR3 spans 16 residues. Filled out from reference TRBV7-6 and TRBJ1-2, the complete variable domain reads GAGVSQSPRYKVTKRGQDVALRCDPISGHVSLYWYRQALGQGPEFLTYFNYEAQQDKSGLPNDRFSAERPEGSISTLTIQRTEQRDSAMYRCASSRMPGQGAYGYTFGSGTRLTVV.

This clone was found many times. The read comes to an end 3 residues before the CDR3 does, leaving the germline J gene to fill in the end. The rearrangement links TRBV30 to TRBJ2-7, with a tentative D call TRBD1 (7 bases). This CDR3 has 13 amino acids. V was cut by 6 bases and J by 1 base, with 13 bases left in between. Germline V gene sequence: CDR1 GTSNPN, CDR2 SVGIG (reference sequence). The CDR3 reads CACQGGTSYEQYF. The sequenced CDR3 bases are TGTGCCTGCCAGGGGGGCACTTCCTACGAG. Looking up the rest from reference TRBV30 and TRBJ2-7 gives the full variable domain: SQTIHQWPATLVQPVGSPLSLECTVEGTSNPNLYWYRQAAGRGLQLLFYSVGIGQISSEVPQNLSASRPQDRQFILSSKKLLLSDSGFYLCACQGGTSYEQYFGPGTRLTVT.

This clone was counted many times. The read terminates 3 residues before the CDR3 end, so the remaining end is supplied by the germline J gene. The chain is built from TRBV3-1 (or the pseudogene TRBV3-2) and TRBJ2-7, with 8 bases lining up with TRBD1. Per the germline V gene, CDR1 is LGHDT and CDR2 is YNNKEL (reference sequence). The CDR3 is 15 residues long. The ends lost 5 bases at V and 3 bases at J; junction bases unmatched: 9. CDR3 in amino acids: CASSSGGPGIYEQYF. Incomplete CDR3 DNA: TGTGCCAGCAGCTCAGGGGGCCCCGGGATCTACGAG.

This clone came up many times. The CDR3 is cut off 3 residues early in the read; its end comes from the germline J gene. This rearrangement joins TRBV7-9 to TRBJ1-2; 8 bases fit TRBD1. The V gene end was trimmed by 5 bases and the J gene end by 4 bases; junction bases not matched to a gene: 6. The germline V gene has CDR1 SEHNR and CDR2 FQNEAQ (reference sequence). CDR3 length equals 14 residues. CDR3 residues: CASSGQGQSYGYTF. The CDR3 bases that were read are TGTGCCAGCAGCGGACAGGGACAGTCCTATGGC. The full variable domain, in which reference TRBV7-9 and TRBJ1-2 provide the parts outside the CDR3, is DTGVSQNPRHKITKRGQNVTFRCDPISEHNRLYWYRQTLGQGPEFLTYFQNEAQLEKSRLLSDRFSAERPKGSFSTLEIQRTEQGDSAMYLCASSGQGQSYGYTFGSGTRLTVV.

This clone was observed at least ten times. A read error may produce the germline difference seen at one junction end. The read ends 3 residues shy of where the CDR3 ends; the end is completed using the germline J gene. The same CDR3 arises from other DNA sequences in this sample as well. V is TRBV7-2 and J is TRBJ2-2; a weak D match, TRBD2 (5 bases). Looked up from germline, CDR1 is SGHTA and CDR2 is FQGNSA. The CDR3 loop spans 15 amino acids. The CDR3 reads CASTLGIPRGGELFF. The DNA read from the CDR3 is TGTGCCAGCACCTTAGGGATCCCCCGGGGTGGGGAG.

This clone was counted at least ten times. With the read ending 3 residues before the CDR3 end, the germline J gene is used to fill in that end. V gene TRBV5-1 combines with J gene TRBJ2-7; 7 bases agree with TRBD2. CDR1 and CDR2 (germline): SGHRS, YFSETQ. V was clipped by 1 base and J by 5 bases; unmatched bases: 9. The CDR3 spans 15 residues. Incomplete CDR3 DNA: TGCGCCAGCAGCTTGAGGGCCCCGGCGGGGGACGAG. Protein sequence: CASSLRAPAGDE. In full, the CDR3 reads CASSLRAPAGDEQYF.

Turning to this clone: Read coverage stops 3 residues before the CDR3 terminus; the germline J gene supplies the remainder. This chain connects TRBV7-2 to TRBJ2-2; TRBD1 agrees at 8 bases. The germline V gene has CDR1 SGHTA and CDR2 FQGNSA. Trimming removed 0 bases from V and 5 bases from J; junction bases left unmatched: 5. This CDR3 comprises 16 residues. The CDR3 DNA, read in part, is TGTGCCAGCAGCTTAGCTCGGACAGGGAGAACCGGGGAG. Its translation is CASSLARTGRTGE. The entire CDR3 protein reads CASSLARTGRTGELFF. Supplemented by reference TRBV7-2 and TRBJ2-2, the full variable domain reads GAGVSQSPSNKVTEKGKDVELRCDPISGHTALYWYRQSLGQGLEFLIYFQGNSAPDKSGLPSDRFSAERTGGSVSTLTIQRTQQEDSAVYLCASSLARTGRTGELFFGEGSRLTVL.

This clone came up many times. Read data end 3 residues before the CDR3 end; the end is taken from the germline J gene. The gene calls are TRBV2 and TRBJ2-3; 9 nucleotides match TRBD2. The CDR3 sequence is 16 residues long. The V and J ends lost 5 bases and 4 bases, in that order; junction bases with no gene match: 10. CDR1 and CDR2 from the germline V gene are SNHLY and FYNNEI. CDR3 bases read: TGTGCCAGCAGTTGGAGTGCTAGCGGGGTTGCAGATACG. Encoded protein: CASSWSASGVADT. The whole CDR3 sequence reads CASSWSASGVADTQYF.

This clone was counted many times. The read ends 3 residues before the CDR3 terminus; that terminus is restored from the germline J gene. The chain combines TRBV20-1 with TRBJ2-5, with 9 bases matching TRBD2. Germline CDR1 is DFQATT and CDR2 is SNEGSKA (reference sequence). V dropped 3 bases and J dropped 1; count of bases not matched to a gene: 12. This CDR3 has 17 residues. The CDR3 region is CSASEAGGRTFQETQYF. The sequenced CDR3 bases are TGCAGTGCTAGTGAAGCGGGGGGACGGACCTTCCAAGAGACC.

The table lists this clone with many counts. Read data end 3 residues before the CDR3 end; the end is taken from the germline J gene. V and J are TRBV10-1 and TRBJ2-2; D possibly corresponds to TRBD2 (5 bases). The V end lost 4 bases, the J end lost 4 bases, and 10 bases lay between the germline ends. The CDR3 contains 14 residues. The germline V gene encodes CDR1 WNHNN and CDR2 SYGVQD (reference sequence). The part of the CDR3 DNA that was read is TGCGCCAGCAGTGGGTCCGGGGTCACCGGGGAG. This codes for CASSGSGVTGE. The entire CDR3 protein reads CASSGSGVTGELFF.

This clone was picked up many times. The read terminates 3 residues ahead of where the CDR3 ends, so the germline J gene completes it. The V gene is TRBV9, the J gene TRBJ1-1; D is undetermined. V was cut by 1 base and J by 1 base, with 8 bases left in between. The CDR3 is 14 residues long. CDR1 SGDLS and CDR2 YYNGEE come from the germline V gene. CDR3 bases read: TGTGCCAGCAGCGTATTGTCCCGGAACACTGAA. This sequence encodes CASSVLSRNTE. The complete CDR3 protein is CASSVLSRNTEAFF.

This clone is categorized as medium-sized (0.01 to 0.1%). The CDR3 spells CASSRDFRGAFF. The sequenced CDR3 bases are TGCGCCAGCAGCCGGGACTTTAGGGGA. This chain connects TRBV5-1 to TRBJ1-1; tentative D call: TRBD1 (5 bases). Coverage ceases 3 residues before the CDR3 finishes, and the germline J gene fills in the end. Germline V gene data show CDR1 as SGHRS and CDR2 as YFSETQ. The CDR3 runs 12 residues.

This clone was detected many times. The CDR3 is cut off 3 residues early in the read; its end comes from the germline J gene. The chain is built from TRBV5-1 and TRBJ2-3; the D call may be TRBD1 or TRBD2 (6 bases each). Germline assignment: CDR1 SGHRS and CDR2 YFSETQ. The CDR3 is 15 amino acids. Deletions cut 2 bases from V and 4 bases from J, with 14 bases between. This CDR3 is CASSFGRGGPDTQYF. CDR3 DNA, as far as it was read: TGCGCCAGCAGCTTCGGCAGGGGAGGTCCAGATACG.

This clone was seen repeatedly, ten times or more. The read is 3 residues too short to cover the CDR3 end, so that end is filled in from the germline J gene. The chain recombines TRBV20-1 with TRBJ2-1; 9 nucleotides match TRBD2. J gave up 9 bases and V 2 bases, and 14 bases lay outside the gene matches. Germline loops: CDR1 DFQATT, CDR2 SNEGSKA (reference sequence). CDR3 length equals 16 residues. The sequenced part of the CDR3 DNA is TGCAGTGCTAGAAGCTGGGGTAGCGGGGGCTCGGGTGAG. Amino acid sequence: CSARSWGSGGSGE. The entire CDR3 reads CSARSWGSGGSGEQFF.

Many counts were recorded for this clone. At one boundary the junction diverges from the germline segment, which might be a read error. The read ends 3 residues shy of where the CDR3 ends; the end is completed using the germline J gene. The chain employs TRBV6-2 or TRBV6-3 and TRBJ2-1; D is perhaps TRBD1 (6 bases). This CDR3 has 15 residues. From germline, CDR1 is MNHEY and CDR2 SVGEGT. The CDR3 bases that were read are TGTGCCAGCACTTACCAGGGGTCCTTTAACAATGAG. Translation: CASTYQGSFNNE. The whole CDR3 region reads CASTYQGSFNNEQFF.

This clone appeared a few times. The germline gene is not matched at one end of the junction; a read error may be the cause. The missing CDR3 end, 3 residues past where the read stops, is filled in from the germline J gene. This rearrangement joins TRBV19 to TRBJ1-6; 8 bases match TRBD1. Per germline, CDR1 LNHDA and CDR2 SQIVND (reference sequence). The CDR3 length is 18 residues. The CDR3 DNA, read in part, is TGTGCCAGTAGTATGTCCGGGGCAGGGGGCGAGAATAAGTCACCC. It translates to CASSMSGAGGENKSP. The CDR3 as a whole reads CASSMSGAGGENKSPLHF.

This clone has a count of ten or more. The CDR3 DNA, read in part, is TGTGCCAGCTCTAACGCCGGGACACTCTACGAG. The encoded protein is CASSNAGTLYE. The complete CDR3 sequence is CASSNAGTLYEQYF. The chain carries TRBV18 and TRBJ2-7, with a possible D match to TRBD1 (6 bases). The missing CDR3 end, 3 residues past where the read stops, is filled in from the germline J gene. The CDR3 is 14 amino acids. V lost 6 bases to trimming and J lost 3 bases, with 15 bases between them. The germline gives CDR1 KGHSH, CDR2 LQKENI.

Many counts were recorded for this clone. The CDR3 is cut off 3 residues early in the read; its end comes from the germline J gene. This chain connects TRBV20-1 to TRBJ2-2; maybe TRBD2 (7 bases). V lost 6 bases, J lost 6 bases, and 11 bases lay in between. This CDR3 is 12 amino acids long. Per germline, CDR1 DFQATT and CDR2 SNEGSKA (reference sequence). The CDR3 bases that were read are TGCAGTGCAGGGGGGGGAGCCGGGGAG. Protein: CSAGGGAGE. The full CDR3 sequence reads CSAGGGAGELFF.

This clone has a count of ten or more. The CDR3 is CSARSRGYEQYF. Incomplete CDR3 DNA: TGCAGTGCTAGATCCAGGGGCTACGAG. V gene TRBV20-1 combines with J gene TRBJ2-7, with D maybe TRBD1 (6 bases). The read comes to an end 3 residues before the CDR3 does, leaving the germline J gene to fill in the end. V lost 2 bases and J lost 3, with 8 bases in between. Germline loops: CDR1 DFQATT, CDR2 SNEGSKA (reference sequence). This CDR3 spans 12 amino acids.

This clone was recorded many times. The CDR3 is cut off 3 residues early in the read; its end comes from the germline J gene. This rearrangement joins TRBV20-1 to TRBJ2-2; 9 nucleotides align to TRBD2. V lost 6 bases, J lost 4 bases, and 3 bases stayed unmatched. This CDR3 is 13 amino acids long. Germline assignment: CDR1 DFQATT and CDR2 SNEGSKA (reference sequence). The sequenced part of the CDR3 DNA is TGCAGTGCCCCGGGACTAGCCACCGGGGAG. Residues: CSAPGLATGE. The full CDR3 protein is CSAPGLATGELFF.

In its sample, this clone was seen many times. The read halts 3 residues ahead of the CDR3 end, with the missing end drawn from the germline J gene. The chain employs TRBV18 and TRBJ2-7; no definite D call. This CDR3 spans 14 amino acids. V lost 3 bases, J lost 0 bases, and 9 bases lay in between. Germline V gives CDR1 KGHSH, CDR2 LQKENI. The CDR3 protein is CASSPGRSSYEQYF. The CDR3 DNA, read in part, is TGTGCCAGCTCACCGGGCAGAAGCTCCTACGAG.

As to this clone: The sequence runs out 3 residues before the end of the CDR3; the remainder is reconstructed from the germline J gene. V gene TRBV5-1 combines with J gene TRBJ2-3; the match to TRBD2 covers 8 bases. After removal of 4 bases from V and 5 bases from J, the junction contained 12 bases not matched to a gene. From germline, CDR1 is SGHRS and CDR2 YFSETQ. The CDR3 runs to 16 residues. The CDR3 DNA, read in part, is TGCGCCAGCAGCGGCGGGGCGGGGGGCCGTAGAGATACG. Its translation: CASSGGAGGRRDT. In full, the CDR3 reads CASSGGAGGRRDTQYF.

This clone came up many times. The read finishes 3 residues shy of the CDR3 end, and the germline J gene is used to complete it. The chain couples TRBV4-1 to TRBJ1-4; 7 nucleotides align to TRBD1. Per the germline V gene, CDR1 is MGHRA and CDR2 is YSYEKL. The CDR3 sequence is 14 residues long. V dropped 1 base and J dropped 8; count of bases not matched to a gene: 4. The sequenced part of the CDR3 DNA is TGCGCCAGCAGCCAAGGACAGGGTGAGGAAAAA. Its translation is CASSQGQGEEK. The entire CDR3 is CASSQGQGEEKLFF.